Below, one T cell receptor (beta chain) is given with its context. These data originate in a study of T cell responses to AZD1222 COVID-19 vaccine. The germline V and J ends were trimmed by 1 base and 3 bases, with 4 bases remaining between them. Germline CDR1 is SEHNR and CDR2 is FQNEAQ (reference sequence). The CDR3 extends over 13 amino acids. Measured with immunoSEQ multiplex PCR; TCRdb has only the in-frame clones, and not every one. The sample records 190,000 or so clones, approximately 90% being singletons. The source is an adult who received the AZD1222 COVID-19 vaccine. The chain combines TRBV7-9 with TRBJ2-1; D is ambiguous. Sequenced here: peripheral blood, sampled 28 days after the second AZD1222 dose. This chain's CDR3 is CASSLELYNEQFF. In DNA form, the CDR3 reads TGTGCCAGCAGCTTAGAACTCTACAATGAGCAGTTCTTC.